The source of this T cell receptor beta chain is a study of blood T cell repertoires in COVID-19. Trimming removed 5 bases from V and 8 bases from J; junction bases left unmatched: 8. This CDR3 contains 14 residues. Germline V gives CDR1 MNHEY, CDR2 SVGAGI. TCRdb's copy holds only in-frame clones and misses some; the assay was immunoSEQ multiplex PCR. The table records tens of thousands of clones, roughly 92% of them present only once. This chain links TRBV6-5 with TRBJ1-5, with 8 nucleotides matching TRBD1. The sequencing sample was made of peripheral blood. The receptor was isolated from a human donor in a cohort sampled during active COVID-19. Here the CDR3 reads CASSHNPGGEPQHF. CDR3 DNA sequence: TGTGCCAGCAGTCACAACCCAGGGGGCGAGCCCCAGCATTTT.